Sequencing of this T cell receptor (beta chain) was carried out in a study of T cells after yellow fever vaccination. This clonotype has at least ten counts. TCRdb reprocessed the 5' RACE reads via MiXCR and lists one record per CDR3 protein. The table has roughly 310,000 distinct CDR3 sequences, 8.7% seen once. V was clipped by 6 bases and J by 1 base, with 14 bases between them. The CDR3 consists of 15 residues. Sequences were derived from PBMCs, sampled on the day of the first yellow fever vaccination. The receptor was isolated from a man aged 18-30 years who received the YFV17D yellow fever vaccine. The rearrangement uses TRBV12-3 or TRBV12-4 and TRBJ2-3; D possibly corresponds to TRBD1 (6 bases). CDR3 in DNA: TGTGCCAGCAGGTCTACAGGGTTGGGCACAGATACGCAGTATTTT. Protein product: CASRSTGLGTDTQYF.